This entry describes one T cell receptor (beta chain). The CDR3 totals 17 residues. The J segment lost 0 bases and the V segment lost 4 bases, leaving 12 bases of the junction unmatched. The germline CDR1 and CDR2 sequences are SGHTS and YDEGEE. This entry belongs to a study of blood T cell repertoires in COVID-19. Study at large: The origin of the acute and convalescent COVID-19 samples was the United States, Italy and Spain.

The repertoire was sequenced with immunoSEQ multiplex PCR; TCRdb's copy has only in-frame clones and lacks some. The repertoire includes around 100,000 clones, 88% of them detected once, and 5% sits in the top ten. The sample comprised peripheral blood. The clonotype was recovered from a human donor in a cohort sampled during active COVID-19. J is TRBJ1-2 and V is TRBV5-8, with 7 bases fitting TRBD1. This CDR3 reads CASSPSPDRLANYGYTF. As DNA, the CDR3 is TGTGCCAGCAGCCCTTCCCCGGACAGGCTAGCTAACTATGGCTACACCTTC. Full variable domain (outside the CDR3, taken from reference TRBV5-8 and TRBJ1-2): EAGVTQSPTHLIKTRGQQATLRCSPISGHTSVYWYQQALGLGLQFLLWYDEGEERNRGNFPPRFSGRQFPNYSSELNVNALELEDSALYLCASSPSPDRLANYGYTFGSGTRLTVV.